A single TCR beta chain is shown here with its context. Repertoires were generated with immunoSEQ multiplex PCR, while TCRdb's copy carries only in-frame clones and drops some. The table has roughly 110,000 clones, roughly 85% seen once. Germline V lookup: CDR1 MDHEN, CDR2 SYDVKM. CDR3 length: 13 amino acids. V lost 3 bases and J lost 6, with 12 bases in between. The data were taken from a study of blood T cell repertoires in COVID-19. Study-wide context: PBMCs, B-cell-depleted T cells, or T cells provided the cDNA or gDNA that made up the material.

The chain joins TRBV28 to TRBJ2-7; tentative D call: TRBD1 (6 bases). This receptor was taken from a human donor in a cohort sampled during active COVID-19. Source material: peripheral blood. CDR3 region: CASSLVGQSEQYF. The CDR3 nucleotides are TGTGCCAGCAGTTTGGTTGGACAGTCCGAGCAGTACTTC.